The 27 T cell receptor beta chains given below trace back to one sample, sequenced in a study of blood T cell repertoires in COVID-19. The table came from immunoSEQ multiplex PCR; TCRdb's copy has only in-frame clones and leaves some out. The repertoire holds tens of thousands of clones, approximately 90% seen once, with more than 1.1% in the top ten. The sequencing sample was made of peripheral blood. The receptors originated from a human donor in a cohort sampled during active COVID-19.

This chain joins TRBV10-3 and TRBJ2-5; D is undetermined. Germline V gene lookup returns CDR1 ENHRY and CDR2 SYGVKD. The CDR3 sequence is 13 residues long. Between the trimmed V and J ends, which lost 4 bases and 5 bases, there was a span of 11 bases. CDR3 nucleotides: TGTGCCATCAGTGGAGACGTGGGCGAGACCCAGTACTTC. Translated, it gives CAISGDVGETQYF.

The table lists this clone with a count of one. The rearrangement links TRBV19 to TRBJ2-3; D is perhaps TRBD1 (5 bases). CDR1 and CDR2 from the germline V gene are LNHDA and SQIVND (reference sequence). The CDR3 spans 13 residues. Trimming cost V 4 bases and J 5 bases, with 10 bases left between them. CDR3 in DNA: TGTGCCAGTAGTAAAGGGGCCAGAGATACGCAGTATTTT. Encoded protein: CASSKGARDTQYF.

CDR3 in amino acids: CATSDLAGPFTDTQYF. The DNA for the CDR3 is TGTGCCACCAGTGATTTGGCGGGACCCTTCACAGATACGCAGTATTTT. The chain carries TRBV24-1 and TRBJ2-3; TRBD2 is a possible D gene (6 bases). Deletions cut 0 bases from V and 2 bases from J, with 11 bases between. Looked up from germline, CDR1 is KGHDR and CDR2 is SFDVKD. CDR3 length: 16 amino acids.

The CDR3 coding sequence is TGTGCCAGCAGCTCCATCGGACTGCCTAATGAAAAACTGTTTTTT. This translates into CASSSIGLPNEKLFF. The rearrangement uses TRBV7-9 and TRBJ1-4, with D uncertain. The length of the CDR3 is 15 residues. Germline-derived CDR1 and CDR2 are SEHNR and FQNEAQ (reference sequence). V gave up 4 bases and J gave up 3 bases, with 12 bases separating them. Looking up the rest from reference TRBV7-9 and TRBJ1-4 gives the full variable domain: DTGVSQNPRHKITKRGQNVTFRCDPISEHNRLYWYRQTLGQGPEFLTYFQNEAQLEKSRLLSDRFSAERPKGSFSTLEIQRTEQGDSAMYLCASSSIGLPNEKLFFGSGTQLSVL.

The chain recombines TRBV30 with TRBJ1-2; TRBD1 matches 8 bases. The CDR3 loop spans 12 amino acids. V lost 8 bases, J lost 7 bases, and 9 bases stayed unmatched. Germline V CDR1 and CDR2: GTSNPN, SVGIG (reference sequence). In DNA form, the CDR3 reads TGTGCCGAAACGGTTGACAGGGGTGGCTACACCTTC. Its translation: CAETVDRGGYTF.

The CDR3 DNA reads TGCAGCGTTCAGTTGACAGGGCATTCGACTGAAGCTTTCTTT. This gives the protein CSVQLTGHSTEAFF. The rearrangement uses TRBV29-1 and TRBJ1-1; 7 bases are a match to TRBD1. Trimming at V came to 5 bases and at J to 5 bases, leaving 11 bases not matched to a gene. CDR1 SQVTM and CDR2 ANQGSEA come from the germline V gene. This CDR3 is built from 14 residues.

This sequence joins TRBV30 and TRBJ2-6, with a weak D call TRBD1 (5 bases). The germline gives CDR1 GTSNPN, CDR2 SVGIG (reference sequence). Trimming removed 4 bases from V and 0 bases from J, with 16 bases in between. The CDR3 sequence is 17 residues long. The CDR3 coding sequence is TGTGCCTGGACCCATGGGGCAGCCAACTCTGGGGCCAACGTCCTGACTTTC. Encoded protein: CAWTHGAANSGANVLTF.

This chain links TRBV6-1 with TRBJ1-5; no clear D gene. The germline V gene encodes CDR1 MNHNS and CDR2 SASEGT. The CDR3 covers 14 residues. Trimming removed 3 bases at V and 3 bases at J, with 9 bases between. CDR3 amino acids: CASSEVQDNQPQHF. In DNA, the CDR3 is TGTGCCAGCAGTGAGGTCCAGGACAATCAGCCCCAGCATTTT.

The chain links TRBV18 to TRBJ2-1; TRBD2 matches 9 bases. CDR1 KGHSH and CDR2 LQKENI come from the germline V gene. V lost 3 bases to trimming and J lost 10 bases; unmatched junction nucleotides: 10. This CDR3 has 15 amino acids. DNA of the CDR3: TGTGCCAGCTCACCGGCAGGTCTAGCGGGAAGAGAGCAGTTCTTC. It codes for CASSPAGLAGREQFF.

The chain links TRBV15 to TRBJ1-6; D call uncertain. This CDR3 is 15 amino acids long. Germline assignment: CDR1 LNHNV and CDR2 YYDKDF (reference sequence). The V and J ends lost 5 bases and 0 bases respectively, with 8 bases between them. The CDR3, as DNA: TGTGCCACCAGCGAACCCAGCTCCTATAATTCACCCCTCCACTTT. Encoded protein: CATSEPSSYNSPLHF.

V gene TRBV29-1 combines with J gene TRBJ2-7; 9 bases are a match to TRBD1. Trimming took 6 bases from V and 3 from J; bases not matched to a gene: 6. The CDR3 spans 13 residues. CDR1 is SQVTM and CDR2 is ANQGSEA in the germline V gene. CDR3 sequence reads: CSVSGTGIYEQYF. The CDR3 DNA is TGCAGCGTCTCCGGGACAGGGATCTACGAGCAGTACTTC.

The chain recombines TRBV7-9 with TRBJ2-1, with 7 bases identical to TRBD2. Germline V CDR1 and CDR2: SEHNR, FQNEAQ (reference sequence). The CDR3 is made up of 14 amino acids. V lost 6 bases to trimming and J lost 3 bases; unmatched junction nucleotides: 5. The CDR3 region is CASSLAEGYNEQFF. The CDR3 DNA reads TGTGCCAGCAGTCTAGCGGAAGGCTACAATGAGCAGTTCTTC.

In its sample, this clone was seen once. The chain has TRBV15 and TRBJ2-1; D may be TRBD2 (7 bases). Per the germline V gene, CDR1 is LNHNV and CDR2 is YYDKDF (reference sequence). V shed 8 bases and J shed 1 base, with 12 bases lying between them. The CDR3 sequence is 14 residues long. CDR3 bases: TGTGCCACCGGGGGGGGGCCTTCCTACAATGAGCAGTTCTTC. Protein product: CATGGGPSYNEQFF.

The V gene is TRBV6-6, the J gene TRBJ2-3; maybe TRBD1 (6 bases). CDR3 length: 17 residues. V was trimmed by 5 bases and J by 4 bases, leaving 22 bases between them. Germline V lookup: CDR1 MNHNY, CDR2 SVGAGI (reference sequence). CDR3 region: CASSPPLAGVNADTQYF. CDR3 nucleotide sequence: TGTGCCAGCAGTCCCCCGTTGGCAGGGGTAAATGCAGATACGCAGTATTTT.

The CDR3 DNA reads as TGTGCCAGCAGCCAGTGGACAGGGGAAAACTACGAGCAGTACTTC. It encodes CASSQWTGENYEQYF. The rearrangement links TRBV11-1 to TRBJ2-7; 9 bases match TRBD1. CDR1 and CDR2 from the germline V gene are SGHAT and FQDESV (reference sequence). CDR3 length equals 15 residues. The trim removed 5 bases at V and 3 bases at J, leaving 8 bases unmatched.

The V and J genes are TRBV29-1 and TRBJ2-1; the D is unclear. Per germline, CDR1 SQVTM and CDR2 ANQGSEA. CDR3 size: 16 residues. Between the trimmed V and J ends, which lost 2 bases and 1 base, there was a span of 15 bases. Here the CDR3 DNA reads TGCAGCGTTGAATGGGCTGGGCAGATTTCCTACAATGAGCAGTTCTTC. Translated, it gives CSVEWAGQISYNEQFF.

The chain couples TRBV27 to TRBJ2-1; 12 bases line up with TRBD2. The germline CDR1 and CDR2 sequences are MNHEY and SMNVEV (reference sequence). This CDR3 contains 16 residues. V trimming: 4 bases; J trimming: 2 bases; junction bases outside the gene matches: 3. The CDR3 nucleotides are TGTGCCAGCAGTTATCTAGCGGGAGGGGCCTACAATGAGCAGTTCTTC. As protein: CASSYLAGGAYNEQFF.

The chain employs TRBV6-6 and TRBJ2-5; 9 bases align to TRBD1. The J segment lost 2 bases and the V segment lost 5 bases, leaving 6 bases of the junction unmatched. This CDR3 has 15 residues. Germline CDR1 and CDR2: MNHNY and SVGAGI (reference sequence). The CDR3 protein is CASSLWTGEQETQYF. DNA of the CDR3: TGTGCCAGCAGTCTATGGACAGGGGAGCAAGAGACCCAGTACTTC.

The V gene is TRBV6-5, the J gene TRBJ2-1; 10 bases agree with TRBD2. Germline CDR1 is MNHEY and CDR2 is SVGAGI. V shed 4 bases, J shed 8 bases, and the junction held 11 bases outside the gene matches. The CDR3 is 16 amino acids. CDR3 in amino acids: CASSSSGSPFAHEQFF. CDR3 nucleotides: TGTGCCAGCAGTTCTAGCGGGAGCCCCTTCGCCCATGAGCAGTTCTTC.

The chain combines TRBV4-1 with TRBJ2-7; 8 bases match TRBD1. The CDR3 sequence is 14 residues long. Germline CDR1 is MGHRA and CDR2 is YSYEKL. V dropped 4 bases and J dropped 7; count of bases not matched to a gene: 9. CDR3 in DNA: TGCGCCAGCAGCCCGCGACAGGGGAGTGAGGAGCAGTACTTC. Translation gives CASSPRQGSEEQYF.

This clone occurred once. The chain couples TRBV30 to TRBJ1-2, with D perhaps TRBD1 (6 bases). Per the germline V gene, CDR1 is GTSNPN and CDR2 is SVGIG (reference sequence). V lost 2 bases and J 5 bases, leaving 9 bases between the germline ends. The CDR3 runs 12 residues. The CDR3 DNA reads TGTGCCTGGAGTAGGGACAATTATGGCTACACCTTC. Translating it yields CAWSRDNYGYTF.

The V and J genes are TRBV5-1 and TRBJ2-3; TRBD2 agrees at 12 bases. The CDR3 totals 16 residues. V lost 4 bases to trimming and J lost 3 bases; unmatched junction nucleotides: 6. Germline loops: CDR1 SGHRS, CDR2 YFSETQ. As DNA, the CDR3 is TGCGCCAGCAGCCCGGGACTAGCGGGTGGGACAGATACGCAGTATTTT. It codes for CASSPGLAGGTDTQYF.

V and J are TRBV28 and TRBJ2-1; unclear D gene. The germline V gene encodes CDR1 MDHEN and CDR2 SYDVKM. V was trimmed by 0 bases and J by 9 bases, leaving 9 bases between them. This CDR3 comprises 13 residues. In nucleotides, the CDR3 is TGTGCCAGCAGTTTATGGGCGGTACCTGAGCAGTTCTTC. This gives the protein CASSLWAVPEQFF.

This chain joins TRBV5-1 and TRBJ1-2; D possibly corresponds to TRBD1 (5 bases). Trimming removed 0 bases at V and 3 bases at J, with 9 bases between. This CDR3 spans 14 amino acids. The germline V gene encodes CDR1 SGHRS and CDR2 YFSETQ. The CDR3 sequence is CASSLGQGHYGYTF. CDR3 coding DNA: TGCGCCAGCAGCTTGGGGCAGGGCCACTATGGCTACACCTTC.

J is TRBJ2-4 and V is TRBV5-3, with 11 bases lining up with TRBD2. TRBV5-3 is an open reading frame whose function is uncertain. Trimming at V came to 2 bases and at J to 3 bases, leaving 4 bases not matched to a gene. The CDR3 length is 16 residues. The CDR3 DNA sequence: TGTGCCAGAAGCTTAGCCGGGACTAGCGGCAAAAACATTCAGTACTTC. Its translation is CARSLAGTSGKNIQYF.

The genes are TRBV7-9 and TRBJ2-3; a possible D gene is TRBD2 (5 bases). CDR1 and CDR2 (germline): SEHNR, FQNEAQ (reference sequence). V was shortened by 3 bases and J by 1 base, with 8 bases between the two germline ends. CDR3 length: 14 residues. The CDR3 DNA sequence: TGTGCCAGCAGCTTGGCGGAGGGCACAGATACGCAGTATTTT. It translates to CASSLAEGTDTQYF.

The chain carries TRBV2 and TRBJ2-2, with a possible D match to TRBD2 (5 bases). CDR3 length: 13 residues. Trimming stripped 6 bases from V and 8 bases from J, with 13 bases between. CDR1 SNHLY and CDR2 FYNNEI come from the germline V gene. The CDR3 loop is CASSLSSLGELFF. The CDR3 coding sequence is TGTGCCAGCAGCCTCTCTAGCTTAGGGGAGCTGTTTTTT.